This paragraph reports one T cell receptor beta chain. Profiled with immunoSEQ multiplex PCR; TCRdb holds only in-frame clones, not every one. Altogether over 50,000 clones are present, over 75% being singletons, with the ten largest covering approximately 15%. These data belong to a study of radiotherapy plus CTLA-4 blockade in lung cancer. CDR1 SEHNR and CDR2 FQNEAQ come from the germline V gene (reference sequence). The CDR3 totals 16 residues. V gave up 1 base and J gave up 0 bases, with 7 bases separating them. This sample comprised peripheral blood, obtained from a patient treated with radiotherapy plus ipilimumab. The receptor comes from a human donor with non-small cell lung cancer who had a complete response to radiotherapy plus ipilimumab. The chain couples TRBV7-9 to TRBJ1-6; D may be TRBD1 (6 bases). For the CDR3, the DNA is TGTGCCAGCAGCTTAGGGGACAACTCCTATAATTCACCCCTCCACTTT. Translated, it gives CASSLGDNSYNSPLHF.